This is a list of T cell receptor beta chains from one sample in a study of blood T cell repertoires in COVID-19. Sequencing was performed with immunoSEQ multiplex PCR; in TCRdb, only in-frame clones are kept and a portion is missing. The sample lists some 130,000 clones, around 88% seen once, with around 4.5% in the top ten. Material for sequencing was peripheral blood. The origin of the receptors is a man aged 55 to 70 with COVID-19, enrolled during active disease. The CDR3 runs from the conserved cysteine through the conserved F or W.

>TRBV3-1/TRBV3-2|TRBJ1-6
CASSLRGGSPLHF
>TRBV7-3|TRBJ1-4
CASSLTKVTGPNEKLFF
>TRBV5-1|TRBJ2-5
CASRVGDKLETQYF
>TRBV5-4|TRBJ2-3
CASSSYRGSTDTQYF
>TRBV5-4|TRBJ2-1
CASSRGNNEQFF
>TRBV5-5|TRBJ2-3
CASSPRTSGFNTQYF
>TRBV12-3/TRBV12-4|TRBJ1-4
CASLGRTNEKLFF
>TRBV19|TRBJ2-7
CASSLQVSLEEQYF
>TRBV5-4|TRBJ2-5
CASSFGGAQETQYF
>TRBV9|TRBJ1-6
CASSGLSRDSPLHF
>TRBV4-1|TRBJ1-6
CASSQGLTTNSPLHF
>TRBV30|TRBJ2-5
CAWSAALSGGGETQYF
>TRBV5-1|TRBJ2-5
CASSPGQGQETQYF
>TRBV7-2|TRBJ1-2
CASSTDRDSGYTF
>TRBV30|TRBJ2-3
CAWRPGLAVTDTQYF
>TRBV7-9|TRBJ1-3
CASSLKTGSSGNTIYF
>TRBV5-6|TRBJ2-2
CASSLEGAGYTGELFF
>TRBV7-8|TRBJ1-5
CASSFSYQPQHF
>TRBV10-1|TRBJ1-2
CASSAGTGPNYGYTF
>TRBV7-9|TRBJ1-2
CASSLDRAIDYGYTF
>TRBV9|TRBJ1-2
CASSVSMDRANYGYTF
>TRBV29-1|TRBJ1-2
CSVGDRALSYGYTF
>TRBV10-2|TRBJ1-4
CGAGTTSEKLFF
>TRBV30|TRBJ1-4
CAAYLALKEKLFF
>TRBV12-5|TRBJ2-7
CASGLGDYYLDEQYF
>TRBV18|TRBJ2-1
CASSPLIPSYSYNEQFF
>TRBV29-1|TRBJ2-2
CSAYRVPGELFF
>TRBV30|TRBJ1-6
CAWTLTEYNSPLHF
>TRBV11-3|TRBJ2-5
CASSPSGGALQETQYF
>TRBV19|TRBJ1-1
CASSTSGHGNTEAFF
>TRBV19|TRBJ2-5
CASRLAGGLQETQYF
>TRBV19|TRBJ1-6
CASSPRDRVPPLHF
>TRBV5-1|TRBJ2-2
CASSSRSQGWELFF
>TRBV30|TRBJ1-4
CAWTYSSTNEKLFF
>TRBV30|TRBJ1-5
CAWSFDRVFQPQHF
>TRBV12-3/TRBV12-4|TRBJ1-5
CASKQDSNQPQHF
>TRBV5-1|TRBJ1-2
CASSLAGQGVGYTF
>TRBV3-1/TRBV3-2|TRBJ2-5
CASSQDHRVQETQYF
>TRBV20-1|TRBJ1-1
CSASGRGRTEAFF
>TRBV5-1|TRBJ1-2
CASRLEEAGYTF
>TRBV5-1|TRBJ2-3
CASSSEGSSGAFTDTQYF
>TRBV6-2/TRBV6-3|TRBJ1-5
CASSPRTGGGTQPQHF
>TRBV7-9|TRBJ1-6
CASRVMAGSPLHF
>TRBV24-1|TRBJ2-3
CATSDTAGATDTQYF
>TRBV3-1/TRBV3-2|TRBJ1-2
CASSRAPNYGYTF
>TRBV5-1|TRBJ2-2
CASSLDGVSSGELFF
>TRBV11-1|TRBJ2-7
CASSPPDLAYEQYF
>TRBV12-2|TRBJ2-5
CASRLHQLAGGQETQYF
>TRBV28|TRBJ1-4
CASGLARGNEKLFF
>TRBV2|TRBJ1-4
CASTGQGIIGEKLFF
>TRBV12-5|TRBJ2-5
CASGIAGVQETQYF
>TRBV9|TRBJ1-1
CASSPTDRGSTEAFF
>TRBV5-4|TRBJ1-5
CASSWDRKRQGISNQPQHF
>TRBV5-4|TRBJ1-3
CASSKDRGPGNTIYF
>TRBV27|TRBJ1-6
CASSFKTGTNSPLHF
>TRBV4-3|TRBJ2-7
CASSLDRGDEQYF
>TRBV5-1|TRBJ1-2
CASSLENSNYGYTF
>TRBV9|TRBJ1-1
CASSAGPEPRGLAEAFF